The next 24 T cell receptor beta chains were all read from a single sample in a study of T cell responses to AZD1222 COVID-19 vaccine (dated by TCRdb to the early 2020s). The library was produced with the immunoSEQ multiplex PCR assay. The immuneACCESS repertoire file appears here via TCRdb, limited to in-frame rearrangements. These files lack a portion of the clones; in checked studies, under half of the deficit traces to unresolved V genes, and the cause of the others is not known. In all, the sample holds around 220,000 clones, and less than 95% of those were seen once. The ten largest make up around 1.8% of the sample. In light of the paper, this sample's time point label describes: about 28 days (+/-7) after the second vaccine dose. The sample's treatment or condition label, decoded: meningococcal conjugate vaccine given as trial control. Sequenced material: peripheral blood, taken 28 days after the second dose of the MenACWY control vaccine. The receptor source for this set is an adult who received the MenACWY meningococcal vaccine as a control.

The chain uses TRBV19 and TRBJ1-2, with 11 positions matching TRBD1. CDR1 LNHDA and CDR2 SQIVND come from the germline V gene (reference sequence). J lost 5 bases, V lost 5 bases, and 7 bases had no gene match. The CDR3 contains 15 residues. The CDR3 DNA reads as TGTGCCAGTAGTCCCCTGGACAGGGGGCGTTATGGCTACACCTTC. It specifies CASSPLDRGRYGYTF.

The J gene is TRBJ1-1, the V gene TRBV7-9; D is unclear. The ends were cut back, 5 bases at V and 2 bases at J, with 9 bases in the middle. The germline V gene encodes CDR1 SEHNR and CDR2 FQNEAQ (reference sequence). The CDR3 consists of 13 residues. CDR3 in amino acids: CASSPSINTEAFF. The CDR3 DNA reads TGTGCCAGCAGCCCGAGTATAAACACTGAAGCTTTCTTT.

V gene TRBV11-2 combines with J gene TRBJ1-3; TRBD1 agrees at 10 bases. Per the germline V gene, CDR1 is SGHAT and CDR2 is FQNNGV. The CDR3 has 16 amino acids. V shed 6 bases, J shed 2 bases, and the junction held 7 bases outside the gene matches. The CDR3 coding sequence is TGTGCCAGCAGAAAGCTTGGGACAGGGGCTGGAAACACCATATATTTT. Residues: CASRKLGTGAGNTIYF. Filled out from reference TRBV11-2 and TRBJ1-3, the complete variable domain reads EAGVAQSPRYKIIEKRQSVAFWCNPISGHATLYWYQQILGQGPKLLIQFQNNGVVDDSQLPKDRFSAERLKGVDSTLKIQPAKLEDSAVYLCASRKLGTGAGNTIYFGEGSWLTVV.

V gene TRBV6-2 or TRBV6-3 combines with J gene TRBJ1-1, with TRBD1 matching 8 bases. CDR3 length equals 16 residues. CDR1 is MNHEY and CDR2 is SVGEGT in the germline V gene. V was pared by 2 bases and J by 2 bases, with 7 bases of the junction left unmatched. CDR3 in DNA: TGTGCCAGCAGTTACCTCCCAGGGGGCGTCAACACTGAAGCTTTCTTT. Amino acids: CASSYLPGGVNTEAFF.

This clone occurred a few times. The chain joins TRBV7-9 to TRBJ1-4; D is undetermined. Trimming stripped 2 bases from V and 4 bases from J, with 5 bases between. This CDR3 contains 13 residues. Germline CDR1 and CDR2: SEHNR and FQNEAQ (reference sequence). The CDR3 sequence is CASSLQVNEKLFF. In DNA, the CDR3 is TGTGCCAGCAGCTTACAGGTTAATGAAAAACTGTTTTTT.

The rearrangement joins TRBV3-1 (or the pseudogene TRBV3-2) to TRBJ1-6; unclear D gene. Trimming stripped 2 bases from V and 0 bases from J, with 11 bases between. Germline V gene sequence: CDR1 LGHDT, CDR2 YNNKEL (reference sequence). This CDR3 region has 17 residues. Here the CDR3 DNA reads TGTGCCAGCAGCCAAAGCCCGACGGGCTCCTATAATTCACCCCTCCACTTT. Protein product: CASSQSPTGSYNSPLHF.

The chain uses TRBV7-3 and TRBJ2-2; 8 nucleotides line up with TRBD1. Trimming took 4 bases from V and 3 from J; bases not matched to a gene: 7. Germline assignment: CDR1 SGHTA and CDR2 FQGTGA. The CDR3 is made up of 16 amino acids. The CDR3 is CASSSLPGGHTGELFF. In nucleotides, the CDR3 is TGTGCCAGCAGCTCCCTCCCAGGGGGCCACACCGGGGAGCTGTTTTTT.

The V and J genes are TRBV4-3 and TRBJ1-5, with TRBD1 as a possible D gene (6 bases). In germline, CDR1 is LGHNA, CDR2 YSLEER. V shed 0 bases and J shed 3 bases, with 9 bases lying between them. The CDR3 contains 15 residues. DNA for the CDR3: TGCGCCAGCAGCCAAGAAGCAGGGGCCAATCAGCCCCAGCATTTT. Its translation: CASSQEAGANQPQHF.

The rearrangement links TRBV6-5 to TRBJ1-5; no clear D. This CDR3 contains 14 residues. Germline values: CDR1 MNHEY, CDR2 SVGAGI. Trimming pared 0 bases from V and 0 bases from J, leaving 3 bases between. The CDR3 bases are TGTGCCAGCAGTTACTCCTTTAGCAATCAGCCCCAGCATTTT. Translated, it gives CASSYSFSNQPQHF.

Points on this clone: Different DNA sequences within this sample yield the same CDR3. The chain combines TRBV24-1 with TRBJ2-1; the D gene is possibly TRBD2 (6 bases). Germline lookup yields CDR1 KGHDR and CDR2 SFDVKD. The length of the CDR3 is 12 residues. V was trimmed by 0 bases and J by 12 bases, leaving 8 bases between them. CDR3 sequence: CATSDLAGLQFF. The CDR3, as DNA: TGTGCCACCAGTGATTTGGCGGGGCTGCAGTTCTTC.

The V call is TRBV16, the J call TRBJ1-4, with D hard to call. The germline V gene has CDR1 KGHSY and CDR2 FQNENV. V lost 3 bases and J lost 4, with 6 bases in between. CDR3 length equals 13 residues. This CDR3 is CASSHPDNEKLFF. For the CDR3, the DNA is TGTGCCAGCAGCCATCCGGATAATGAAAAACTGTTTTTT.

The V call is TRBV6-5, the J call TRBJ1-1, with 9 positions matching TRBD1. The CDR3 contains 15 residues. Germline V gives CDR1 MNHEY, CDR2 SVGAGI. The trim removed 6 bases at V and 1 base at J, leaving 6 bases unmatched. The CDR3 region has the DNA TGTGCCAGCAGCCCACTGACAGGGGGGAACACTGAAGCTTTCTTT. This encodes CASSPLTGGNTEAFF.

The rearrangement links TRBV10-3 to TRBJ1-2, with 7 bases identical to TRBD1. This CDR3 is 16 amino acids long. Germline CDR1 and CDR2: ENHRY and SYGVKD. The V gene end was trimmed by 7 bases and the J gene end by 4 bases; junction bases not matched to a gene: 15. The CDR3 DNA is TGTGCCATCACGACCCTCCGGACAGGAGAGCTCTATGGCTACACCTTC. It specifies CAITTLRTGELYGYTF.

The chain has TRBV7-2 and TRBJ2-6; D unclear. The V gene's germline CDR1 is SGHTA and CDR2 FQGNSA. The CDR3 is 16 residues long. V lost 4 bases to trimming and J lost 0 bases, with 10 bases between them. The CDR3 region has the DNA TGTGCCAGCAGCTACGACGTGAGCTCTGGGGCCAACGTCCTGACTTTC. Translated, it gives CASSYDVSSGANVLTF.

The gene calls are TRBV13 and TRBJ2-1; 10 bases fit TRBD1. The V segment lost 6 bases and the J segment 1 base; nucleotides outside the gene matches: 9. The germline gives CDR1 PRHDT, CDR2 FYEKMQ (reference sequence). The CDR3 spans 17 residues. Written as DNA, the CDR3 is TGTGCCAGCAGACACACCCGGGACAGGGGTTCCTACAATGAGCAGTTCTTC. Protein: CASRHTRDRGSYNEQFF. Full variable domain (rest looked up from reference TRBV13 and TRBJ2-1): AAGVIQSPRHLIKEKRETATLKCYPIPRHDTVYWYQQGPGQDPQFLISFYEKMQSDKGSIPDRFSAQQFSDYHSELNMSSLELGDSALYFCASRHTRDRGSYNEQFFGPGTRLTVL.

The chain carries TRBV13 and TRBJ2-1; TRBD2 agrees at 10 bases. CDR3 length: 18 amino acids. With 5 bases clipped from V and 2 bases from J, the junction kept 12 bases outside the gene matches. Germline assignment: CDR1 PRHDT and CDR2 FYEKMQ (reference sequence). The CDR3 sequence: CASSPPAGGPSPYNEQFF. In DNA, the CDR3 is TGTGCCAGCAGCCCCCCAGCGGGAGGGCCGTCACCCTACAATGAGCAGTTCTTC. Full variable domain (rest looked up from reference TRBV13 and TRBJ2-1): AAGVIQSPRHLIKEKRETATLKCYPIPRHDTVYWYQQGPGQDPQFLISFYEKMQSDKGSIPDRFSAQQFSDYHSELNMSSLELGDSALYFCASSPPAGGPSPYNEQFFGPGTRLTVL.

The chain couples TRBV19 to TRBJ1-6, with 7 bases fitting TRBD1. Germline V gene sequence: CDR1 LNHDA, CDR2 SQIVND (reference sequence). Trimming removed 3 bases from V and 7 bases from J; junction bases left unmatched: 6. The CDR3 sequence is 15 residues long. CDR3 in amino acids: CASSMGTANNSPLHF. The CDR3 nucleotides are TGTGCCAGTAGTATGGGGACAGCCAACAATTCACCCCTCCACTTT. Looking up the rest from reference TRBV19 and TRBJ1-6 gives the full variable domain: DGGITQSPKYLFRKEGQNVTLSCEQNLNHDAMYWYRQDPGQGLRLIYYSQIVNDFQKGDIAEGYSVSREKKESFPLTVTSAQKNPTAFYLCASSMGTANNSPLHFGNGTRLTVT.

The chain combines TRBV3-1 (or the pseudogene TRBV3-2) with TRBJ2-3; 7 bases match TRBD2. This CDR3 is 20 amino acids long. From germline, CDR1 is LGHDT and CDR2 YNNKEL (reference sequence). Losses at the gene ends were 0 bases for V and 2 bases for J; bases not matched to a gene: 17. The CDR3 protein is CASSQDGRVWSGDHTDTQYF. The CDR3 DNA reads as TGTGCCAGCAGCCAAGATGGGCGGGTTTGGAGCGGGGACCACACAGATACGCAGTATTTT.

The gene calls are TRBV30 and TRBJ2-7, with TRBD2 matching 10 bases. This CDR3 is built from 13 residues. The J segment lost 2 bases and the V segment lost 7 bases, leaving 5 bases of the junction unmatched. The germline V gene encodes CDR1 GTSNPN and CDR2 SVGIG (reference sequence). The CDR3 reads CASTLAGTYEQYF. CDR3 nucleotides: TGTGCCTCAACACTAGCGGGGACCTACGAGCAGTACTTC.

The rearrangement joins TRBV18 to TRBJ2-3; 7 bases fit TRBD2. V trimming: 1 base; J trimming: 2 bases; junction bases outside the gene matches: 12. The CDR3 runs 18 residues. CDR1 is KGHSH and CDR2 is LQKENI in the germline V gene. As DNA, the CDR3 is TGTGCCAGCTCACCACTGTCCCCCAGCGGGGACTACACAGATACGCAGTATTTT. Its protein product is CASSPLSPSGDYTDTQYF. The whole variable domain, filled in from reference TRBV18 and TRBJ2-3, reads NAGVMQNPRHLVRRRGQEARLRCSPMKGHSHVYWYRQLPEEGLKFMVYLQKENIIDESGMPKERFSAEFPKEGPSILRIQQVVRGDSAAYFCASSPLSPSGDYTDTQYFGPGTRLTVL.

The chain recombines TRBV6-5 with TRBJ2-7; D uncertain. The CDR3 length is 13 residues. The ends were cut back, 8 bases at V and 1 base at J, with 12 bases in the middle. The germline V gene has CDR1 MNHEY and CDR2 SVGAGI. CDR3 nucleotides: TGTGCCAGCTCCCACGGCCCTTCCTACGAGCAGTACTTC. It specifies CASSHGPSYEQYF.

The gene calls are TRBV5-1 and TRBJ2-7; tentative D call: TRBD2 (6 bases). The CDR3 loop spans 13 amino acids. Germline-derived CDR1 and CDR2 are SGHRS and YFSETQ. The CDR3 region has the DNA TGCGCGAGCCGGGTAGCGGAACCCTACGAGCAGTACTTC. This sequence encodes CASRVAEPYEQYF.

J is TRBJ1-1 and V is TRBV5-3; D is possibly TRBD1 (5 bases). TRBV5-3 is an open reading frame whose function is uncertain. The CDR3 is 17 amino acids. Trimming pared 0 bases from V and 4 bases from J, leaving 19 bases between. The CDR3, as DNA: TGTGCCAGAAGCTTGGCGGGACCACCCCTTAGTGGCACTGAAGCTTTCTTT. This translates into CARSLAGPPLSGTEAFF.

The rearrangement joins TRBV19 to TRBJ2-7; no definite D call. Germline assignment: CDR1 LNHDA and CDR2 SQIVND (reference sequence). The CDR3 extends over 11 amino acids. Trimming removed 5 bases at V and 2 bases at J, with 4 bases between. CDR3 protein: CASSAAYEQYF. The CDR3 bases are TGTGCCAGTAGTGCAGCCTACGAGCAGTACTTC.